This TCR beta chain is from a study of vaccination effects on CD4 cells after COVID-19. Study-wide results and limits: Marked clonal contraction was seen in infection- and vaccine-induced clones late after vaccination.

Investigators separated out CD4+ T cells once around 9 days of culture had passed. This individual contracted SARS-CoV-2 between March and December 2020, as verified by PCR. Everyone in the study got two shots of either the BNT162b2 or mRNA-1273 vaccine. Clones were sequenced by immunoSEQ multiplex PCR, and TCRdb holds only the in-frame ones, with some missing. The repertoire includes 35,000 to 45,000 clones, less than 85% of them detected once, and 3% to 4% sits in the top ten. The sample holds a few counts of this clone. Its antigen remains unidentified. Germline values: CDR1 SGHAT, CDR2 FQDESV (reference sequence). V gave up 5 bases and J gave up 0 bases; unmatched junction bases: 5. This CDR3 contains 15 residues.

Sample: CD4+ T cells from PBMCs cultured without peptide, taken after COVID-19 vaccination. The receptor was derived from a human donor who had a prior SARS-CoV-2 infection. The chain combines TRBV11-1 with TRBJ1-1, with TRBD1 matching over 8 bases. The CDR3 DNA is TGTGCCAGCAGCGCCCAGGGGGCGGTGAACACTGAAGCTTTCTTT. This translates into CASSAQGAVNTEAFF.